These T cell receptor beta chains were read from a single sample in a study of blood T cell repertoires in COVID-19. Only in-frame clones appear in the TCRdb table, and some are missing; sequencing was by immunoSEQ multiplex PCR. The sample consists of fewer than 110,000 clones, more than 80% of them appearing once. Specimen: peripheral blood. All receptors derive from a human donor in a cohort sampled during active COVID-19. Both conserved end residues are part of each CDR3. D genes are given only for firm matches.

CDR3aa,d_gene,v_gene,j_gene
CASSRGQNNQPQHF,.,TRBV3-1/TRBV3-2,TRBJ1-5
CASTGLSNEQYF,.,TRBV5-5,TRBJ2-7
CASSQGQGFMNTEAFF,TRBD1,TRBV7-9,TRBJ1-1
CASSLMQGDTGELFF,TRBD1,TRBV5-1,TRBJ2-2
CASSPDATGGLGYTF,TRBD1,TRBV18,TRBJ1-2
CASSQQPGQGFYEQYF,TRBD1,TRBV4-1,TRBJ2-7
CSVAGAGSSYNEQFF,.,TRBV29-1,TRBJ2-1
CASSTDGYHQPQHF,.,TRBV6-5,TRBJ1-5
CASSPQGKSGNTIYF,.,TRBV25-1,TRBJ1-3
CASSSLRTSGDHEQYF,TRBD2,TRBV27,TRBJ2-7
CSVAADINYGYTF,.,TRBV29-1,TRBJ1-2
CASRAGTKNTGELFF,TRBD2,TRBV19,TRBJ2-2
CATSDSRQGPVSGANVLTF,TRBD1,TRBV24-1,TRBJ2-6
CASSRLRDEQFF,.,TRBV12-3/TRBV12-4,TRBJ2-1
CASSAWSQPDSYGYTF,.,TRBV6-1,TRBJ1-2
CASSPRLAGGYDTQYF,TRBD2,TRBV7-9,TRBJ2-3
CASSFGQGRHTGELFF,TRBD1,TRBV5-5,TRBJ2-2
CSGGTASGNTIYF,.,TRBV29-1,TRBJ1-3